The 32 T cell receptor beta chains below come from one sample, sequenced in a study of CD8 T cells in Susac syndrome. An input of roughly 0.5 to 1 ug of RNA was subjected to reverse transcription using random hexamers. From the immunoSEQ multiplex PCR reads, TCRdb called clonotypes with MiXCR, one entry per CDR3 protein. The sample consists of some 100,000 distinct CDR3 sequences, around nine tenths of them appearing once. The sample comprised CD4+ T cells from PBMCs. These receptors all stem from a human donor in good health.

The genes are TRBV5-1 and TRBJ1-3; unclear D gene. The V end lost 3 bases, the J end lost 0 bases, and 10 bases lay between the germline ends. The CDR3 is 15 residues long. Germline-derived CDR1 and CDR2 are SGHRS and YFSETQ. CDR3 loop: CASSSDPASGNTIYF. The CDR3 DNA sequence: TGCGCCAGCAGCTCTGATCCAGCCTCTGGAAACACCATATATTTT.

This chain links TRBV5-1 with TRBJ2-3; D is perhaps TRBD2 (6 bases). Germline CDR1 is SGHRS and CDR2 is YFSETQ. The length of the CDR3 is 15 residues. Trimming shortened V by 4 bases and J by 0 bases, and 12 bases separated the two germline ends. The CDR3 bases are TGCGCCAGCAGCGATGGGACTCCTAGCACAGATACGCAGTATTTT. This gives the protein CASSDGTPSTDTQYF.

For this clonotype: Sequence at one end of the junction differs from germline and may be a read error. The rearrangement uses TRBV7-9 and TRBJ1-1; a possible D gene is TRBD1 (6 bases). The V gene's germline CDR1 is SEHNR and CDR2 FQNEAQ (reference sequence). This CDR3 spans 14 amino acids. The CDR3 DNA reads as TGTGCCAGCAGCCCAACCACAGGGAACGCTGAAGCTTTCTTT. This encodes CASSPTTGNAEAFF.

The chain joins TRBV4-1 to TRBJ2-7, with D possibly being TRBD2 (5 bases). Germline CDR1 MGHRA, CDR2 YSYEKL. The germline V and J ends were trimmed by 4 bases and 5 bases, with 15 bases remaining between them. This CDR3 comprises 14 residues. The DNA for the CDR3 is TGCGCCAGCAGCCTTTTTGAGAGGGAAAACGAGCAGTACTTC. Translated, it gives CASSLFERENEQYF.

The chain has TRBV4-3 and TRBJ2-2; 9 nucleotides match TRBD1. The CDR3 has 15 residues. With V trimmed by 0 bases and J by 11 bases, 7 bases remained unmatched. Per the germline V gene, CDR1 is LGHNA and CDR2 is YSLEER. The CDR3 loop reads CASSQDLGQGFELFF. In nucleotides, the CDR3 is TGCGCCAGCAGCCAAGATCTCGGACAGGGGTTTGAGCTGTTTTTT.

The chain has TRBV6-6 and TRBJ2-7; 8 bases line up with TRBD2. Looked up from germline, CDR1 is MNHNY and CDR2 is SVGAGI (reference sequence). The CDR3 is made up of 15 amino acids. V gave up 7 bases and J gave up 3 bases; unmatched junction bases: 11. Here the CDR3 reads CASTPTSGLDYEQYF. The CDR3 bases are TGTGCCAGCACCCCCACTAGCGGTCTTGACTACGAGCAGTACTTC.

The V gene is TRBV19, the J gene TRBJ2-6, with 7 positions matching TRBD1. The CDR3 is 18 amino acids. Looked up from germline, CDR1 is LNHDA and CDR2 is SQIVND (reference sequence). V lost 5 bases to trimming and J lost 0 bases; unmatched junction nucleotides: 10. This CDR3 reads CASSPRTGQSSGANVLTF. CDR3 coding DNA: TGTGCCAGTAGTCCCCGGACAGGCCAAAGCTCTGGGGCCAACGTCCTGACTTTC.

The chain carries TRBV27 and TRBJ2-4, with 7 bases identical to TRBD1. V shed 8 bases, J shed 3 bases, and the junction held 13 bases outside the gene matches. The CDR3 length is 16 residues. The germline V gene encodes CDR1 MNHEY and CDR2 SMNVEV (reference sequence). The DNA of the CDR3 is TGTGCCAGCGCTGACCGGGGACAGATTGTCAAAAACATTCAGTACTTC. It specifies CASADRGQIVKNIQYF.

The chain uses TRBV7-3 and TRBJ2-1, with 7 bases that match TRBD1. The CDR3 runs to 15 residues. In germline, CDR1 is SGHTA, CDR2 FQGTGA. V was clipped by 5 bases and J by 8 bases; unmatched bases: 12. The chain's CDR3 is CASSRGRGGLDEQFF. DNA for the CDR3: TGTGCCAGCAGCCGTGGGAGAGGGGGCCTTGATGAGCAGTTCTTC.

The chain carries TRBV19 and TRBJ2-5; D is unclear. V was trimmed by 5 bases and J by 2 bases, leaving 18 bases between them. Germline V gene sequence: CDR1 LNHDA, CDR2 SQIVND (reference sequence). The CDR3 loop spans 16 amino acids. Written as DNA, the CDR3 is TGTGCCAGTAGTGGACCGATCTGGCCCAGGCAAGAGACCCAGTACTTC. Amino acids: CASSGPIWPRQETQYF.

The chain employs TRBV5-4 and TRBJ2-5; 7 nucleotides align to TRBD1. This CDR3 is 15 amino acids long. V shed 5 bases and J 2 bases; nucleotides not matched to a gene: 9. CDR1 SGHNT and CDR2 YYREEE come from the germline V gene (reference sequence). CDR3 region: CASSAIQGPQETQYF. The CDR3 nucleotides are TGTGCCAGCAGTGCTATACAGGGGCCACAAGAGACCCAGTACTTC.

The rearrangement uses TRBV19 and TRBJ1-5; maybe TRBD1 (5 bases). CDR1 and CDR2 from the germline V gene are LNHDA and SQIVND (reference sequence). CDR3 length equals 13 residues. V dropped 6 bases and J dropped 9 bases, with 15 bases sitting between them. The DNA for the CDR3 is TGTGCCAGTAGACAGGACGGTCAAGGGCCCCAGCATTTT. It codes for CASRQDGQGPQHF.

This chain joins TRBV5-4 and TRBJ1-2; possible D gene TRBD1, 6 bases. CDR1 and CDR2 (germline): SGHNT, YYREEE (reference sequence). The CDR3 spans 16 residues. Trimming removed 1 base from V and 8 bases from J, with 21 bases in between. The CDR3 bases are TGTGCCAGCAGCTTGCTGGCCGGGGGCTCTTCGGGAGGCTACACCTTC. Amino acid sequence: CASSLLAGGSSGGYTF.

The chain carries TRBV20-1 and TRBJ1-6; no clear D. Trimming left V 1 base short and J 10 bases short, with 20 bases between. This CDR3 is 16 amino acids long. CDR1 DFQATT and CDR2 SNEGSKA come from the germline V gene (reference sequence). CDR3 protein: CSARAAGRHQNSPLHF. For the CDR3, the DNA is TGCAGTGCTAGAGCGGCGGGGAGGCACCAAAACTCACCCCTCCACTTT.

The V gene is TRBV6-2 or TRBV6-3, the J gene TRBJ2-2; TRBD2 agrees at 16 bases. The CDR3 length is 18 residues. Germline V lookup: CDR1 MNHEY, CDR2 SVGEGT. With V trimmed by 8 bases and J by 4 bases, 10 bases remained unmatched. In DNA, the CDR3 is TGTGCCAGCCAGCTTCCGGGACTAGCGGGGGGGCTCACCGGGGAGCTGTTTTTT. As protein: CASQLPGLAGGLTGELFF.

The gene calls are TRBV7-3 and TRBJ1-1, with a weak D call TRBD1 (6 bases). V was trimmed by 2 bases and J by 9 bases, leaving 13 bases between them. Germline CDR1 and CDR2: SGHTA and FQGTGA. CDR3 length: 13 amino acids. CDR3 in amino acids: CASSLGGETKAFF. The CDR3, as DNA: TGTGCCAGCAGCTTAGGGGGCGAGACAAAAGCTTTCTTT.

This chain uses TRBV5-4 with TRBJ2-1, with no clear D. The V gene lost 0 bases and the J gene lost 9 bases, with 10 bases spanning the gap. The germline V gene has CDR1 SGHNT and CDR2 YYREEE (reference sequence). The CDR3 covers 13 residues. CDR3: CASSLEAVGEQFF. The CDR3 nucleotides read TGTGCCAGCAGCTTGGAGGCGGTGGGTGAGCAGTTCTTC.

The chain is built from TRBV6-6 and TRBJ2-2, with D perhaps TRBD2 (5 bases). Trimming left V 6 bases short and J 1 base short, with 9 bases between. Germline V CDR1 and CDR2: MNHNY, SVGAGI (reference sequence). CDR3 length equals 14 residues. The CDR3 coding sequence is TGTGCCAGCAGCACGGACTGGAACACCGGGGAGCTGTTTTTT. It is translated as CASSTDWNTGELFF.

The count of this clonotype is one. The rearrangement joins TRBV6-2 or TRBV6-3 to TRBJ1-5; no reliable D call. The CDR3 spans 14 residues. The germline V gene encodes CDR1 MNHEY and CDR2 SVGEGT. Trimming left V 2 bases short and J 7 bases short, with 12 bases between. DNA of the CDR3: TGTGCCAGCAGTTACATCCAGGCAAACCAGCCCCAGCATTTT. Translated, it gives CASSYIQANQPQHF.

As to this clonotype: At one of its ends the junction is not consistent with the germline gene, which may arise from a read error. In DNA form, the CDR3 reads TGCAGTGCGAGGGCGGGGGGCGCGAATACCGGGGAGCTGTTTTTT. This sequence encodes CSARAGGANTGELFF. V usage is TRBV20-1 and J usage is TRBJ2-2; 8 nucleotides match TRBD2. The length of the CDR3 is 15 residues. CDR1 and CDR2 from the germline V gene are DFQATT and SNEGSKA (reference sequence).

The gene calls are TRBV2 and TRBJ2-1; D possibly corresponds to TRBD2 (6 bases). The CDR3 runs to 16 residues. V lost 8 bases to trimming and J lost 9 bases, with 26 bases between them. Germline CDR1 reads SNHLY; CDR2 reads FYNNEI. The CDR3 reads CASSGAAGGNWGEQFF. CDR3 sequence (DNA): TGTGCCAGCTCGGGCGCCGCCGGCGGGAATTGGGGTGAGCAGTTCTTC.

The table lists this clonotype with a count of one. J is TRBJ2-5 and V is TRBV20-1; D unclear. Germline lookup yields CDR1 DFQATT and CDR2 SNEGSKA (reference sequence). V was shortened by 3 bases and J by 7 bases, with 12 bases between the two germline ends. The CDR3 loop spans 12 amino acids. In DNA, the CDR3 is TGCAGTGCTAGTGAGTTGGTTCGGACCCAGTACTTC. Its protein is CSASELVRTQYF.

The J gene is TRBJ2-1, the V gene TRBV5-1; perhaps TRBD1 as D (7 bases). Germline lookup yields CDR1 SGHRS and CDR2 YFSETQ. The CDR3 consists of 14 residues. Trimming removed 3 bases from V and 9 bases from J, with 16 bases in between. This CDR3 is CASSWAAGQSEQFF. In DNA form, the CDR3 reads TGCGCCAGCAGCTGGGCGGCGGGACAGAGTGAGCAGTTCTTC. The full variable domain, in which reference TRBV5-1 and TRBJ2-1 provide the parts outside the CDR3, is KAGVTQTPRYLIKTRGQQVTLSCSPISGHRSVSWYQQTPGQGLQFLFEYFSETQRNKGNFPGRFSGRQFSNSRSEMNVSTLELGDSALYLCASSWAAGQSEQFFGPGTRLTVL.

This chain joins TRBV10-3 and TRBJ1-5; TRBD1 matches 9 bases. The CDR3 covers 16 residues. Germline V gene data show CDR1 as ENHRY and CDR2 as SYGVKD. V lost 2 bases to trimming and J lost 0 bases; unmatched junction nucleotides: 2. The CDR3 spells CAISEGTGISNQPQHF. The CDR3 nucleotides read TGTGCCATCAGTGAGGGGACAGGGATTAGCAATCAGCCCCAGCATTTT.

The rearrangement joins TRBV2 to TRBJ2-1; 11 bases agree with TRBD2. Per the germline V gene, CDR1 is SNHLY and CDR2 is FYNNEI. Unmatched junction bases numbered 13, after V lost 4 bases and J lost 2 bases. The CDR3 spans 19 residues. The CDR3 here is CASSGAETSGKSAYNEQFF. CDR3 nucleotide sequence: TGTGCCAGCAGTGGAGCCGAGACTAGCGGGAAATCGGCCTACAATGAGCAGTTCTTC.

J is TRBJ2-7 and V is TRBV3-1; TRBD1 agrees at 7 bases. From germline, CDR1 is LGHDT and CDR2 YNNKEL (reference sequence). The J segment lost 0 bases and the V segment lost 4 bases, leaving 15 bases of the junction unmatched. The CDR3 sequence is 18 residues long. CDR3 sequence: CASSPRGPRDSFSYEQYF. In DNA, the CDR3 is TGTGCCAGCAGCCCAAGAGGACCCCGGGACAGCTTCTCCTACGAGCAGTACTTC.

This clonotype occurred once. V and J are TRBV29-1 and TRBJ2-7; D uncertain. The CDR3 spans 13 residues. V was cut by 5 bases and J by 0 bases, with 11 bases left in between. Germline values: CDR1 SQVTM, CDR2 ANQGSEA. The CDR3 DNA is TGCAGCGTTCTGACGGCGAGCTCCTACGAGCAGTACTTC. Protein product: CSVLTASSYEQYF.

The CDR3 DNA sequence: TGTGCCAGCTCACCGACCACGTCCAGGTCGGGCAATGAGCAGTTCTTC. This sequence encodes CASSPTTSRSGNEQFF. This chain joins TRBV18 and TRBJ2-1; D call uncertain. V was clipped by 3 bases and J by 6 bases, with 18 bases between them. The germline CDR1 and CDR2 sequences are KGHSH and LQKENI. CDR3 length equals 16 residues. The entire variable domain, with the rest obtained from reference TRBV18 and TRBJ2-1, is as follows: NAGVMQNPRHLVRRRGQEARLRCSPMKGHSHVYWYRQLPEEGLKFMVYLQKENIIDESGMPKERFSAEFPKEGPSILRIQQVVRGDSAAYFCASSPTTSRSGNEQFFGPGTRLTVL.

This CDR3 is CASNPGETNYGYTF. The CDR3 bases are TGTGCCAGCAACCCGGGGGAAACTAACTATGGCTACACCTTC. The chain carries TRBV9 and TRBJ1-2, with a weak D call TRBD1 (5 bases). Trimming cost V 6 bases and J 0 bases, with 12 bases left between them. The germline V gene encodes CDR1 SGDLS and CDR2 YYNGEE. The CDR3 contains 14 residues.

The chain recombines TRBV19 with TRBJ2-5; a possible D gene is TRBD1 (6 bases). The V gene lost 4 bases and the J gene lost 0 bases, with 9 bases spanning the gap. CDR1 and CDR2 (germline): LNHDA, SQIVND (reference sequence). The CDR3 runs to 14 residues. CDR3 region: CASSRTVYQETQYF. The CDR3 DNA reads TGTGCCAGTAGTAGGACAGTATACCAAGAGACCCAGTACTTC. The variable domain in full, completed from reference TRBV19 and TRBJ2-5, reads DGGITQSPKYLFRKEGQNVTLSCEQNLNHDAMYWYRQDPGQGLRLIYYSQIVNDFQKGDIAEGYSVSREKKESFPLTVTSAQKNPTAFYLCASSRTVYQETQYFGPGTRLLVL.

This clonotype is a singleton in its sample. This chain uses TRBV20-1 with TRBJ2-2; 9 nucleotides match TRBD1. This CDR3 contains 17 residues. Germline CDR1 is DFQATT and CDR2 is SNEGSKA (reference sequence). The V and J ends lost 6 bases and 2 bases, in that order; junction bases with no gene match: 13. In DNA form, the CDR3 reads TGCAGTGCCCTATGGGCCCTAACAGGGGGCAACACCGGGGAGCTGTTTTTT. Translation: CSALWALTGGNTGELFF.

This chain uses TRBV13 with TRBJ1-4, with D possibly TRBD1 on 5 matching bases. Trimming cost V 1 base and J 7 bases, with 16 bases left between them. CDR1 and CDR2 (germline): PRHDT, FYEKMQ (reference sequence). The CDR3 length is 16 residues. This chain's CDR3 is CASSLAESSRGEKLFF. The DNA for the CDR3 is TGTGCCAGCAGCTTAGCGGAGTCATCGAGGGGTGAAAAACTGTTTTTT.